Below, 24 T cell receptor beta chains from the same sample are listed, as sequenced in a study of blood T cell repertoires in COVID-19 (dated by TCRdb to 2018 to 2021). The receptor library was made with the immunoSEQ multiplex PCR assay. TCRdb mirrors the immuneACCESS table, restricted to in-frame sequences. Some clones are absent from its copies; in checked studies, under half trace to an unresolved V gene, and the reason for the others is unknown. This sample comprises roughly 340,000 clones, around 87% of them detected only once. The ten largest clones capture roughly 1.9% of the sample. The sequencing sample was made of PBMCs or T cells enriched from blood (not recorded which). All receptors come from a man aged 40-49 years in a cohort exposed to, infected with or recovered from COVID-19 (not recorded which).

CDR3: CASSLQGYQETQYF. CDR3 sequence (DNA): TGCGCCAGCAGCTTGCAGGGGTACCAAGAGACCCAGTACTTC. The rearrangement links TRBV5-1 to TRBJ2-5, with D perhaps TRBD1 (6 bases). The V gene's germline CDR1 is SGHRS and CDR2 YFSETQ. V shed 1 base and J shed 0 bases, with 7 bases lying between them. This CDR3 region has 14 residues.

The chain joins TRBV11-2 to TRBJ1-6; TRBD1 is a possible D gene (6 bases). The V end was cut by 2 bases, the J end by 14 bases, with 13 bases between. Per germline, CDR1 SGHAT and CDR2 FQNNGV. The CDR3 has 13 amino acids. This CDR3 is CASSLTGFITLHF. In DNA form, the CDR3 reads TGTGCCAGCAGCTTAACAGGGTTTATAACCCTCCACTTT.

The chain is built from TRBV5-4 and TRBJ1-1; maybe TRBD1 (6 bases). V gave up 4 bases and J gave up 6 bases, with 22 bases separating them. Germline V gives CDR1 SGHNT, CDR2 YYREEE (reference sequence). The CDR3 totals 16 residues. The CDR3: CASSGPGTRVGAEAFF. CDR3 coding DNA: TGTGCCAGCAGCGGACCCGGGACACGGGTCGGGGCTGAAGCTTTCTTT.

This clone was observed a few times. The chain joins TRBV2 to TRBJ1-1; tentatively, D is TRBD1 (5 bases). Trimming stripped 3 bases from V and 6 bases from J, with 17 bases between. The length of the CDR3 is 15 residues. The germline V gene has CDR1 SNHLY and CDR2 FYNNEI. In DNA, the CDR3 is TGTGCCAGCAGTGATAGGTACGGGGGAAGGGCTGAAGCTTTCTTT. Protein product: CASSDRYGGRAEAFF.

The V call is TRBV19, the J call TRBJ1-1; D is uncertain. Germline V gene data show CDR1 as LNHDA and CDR2 as SQIVND (reference sequence). The CDR3 loop spans 15 amino acids. Trimming took off 3 bases at V and 4 bases at J, with 15 bases between the two ends. This chain's CDR3 is CASSIRGGGGTEAFF. CDR3 nucleotide sequence: TGTGCCAGTAGTATCCGGGGAGGAGGAGGCACTGAAGCTTTCTTT.

This chain connects TRBV6-5 to TRBJ1-1, with TRBD1 as a possible D gene (6 bases). CDR1 and CDR2 (germline): MNHEY, SVGAGI. The V and J ends lost 5 bases and 1 base respectively, with 14 bases between them. The CDR3 contains 15 residues. The CDR3 region has the DNA TGTGCCAGCAGTCACACAGGGCACAAGAACACTGAAGCTTTCTTT. Amino acid sequence: CASSHTGHKNTEAFF.

The chain combines TRBV28 with TRBJ2-6; tentative D call: TRBD1 (6 bases). The germline gives CDR1 MDHEN, CDR2 SYDVKM. The CDR3 loop spans 17 amino acids. The V and J ends lost 8 bases and 0 bases respectively, with 17 bases between them. The CDR3 loop reads CASAADRLDSGANVLTF. The CDR3 DNA sequence: TGTGCCAGCGCCGCCGACAGGCTTGACTCTGGGGCCAACGTCCTGACTTTC.

The chain has TRBV18 and TRBJ2-7, with 12 bases fitting TRBD1. The V gene's germline CDR1 is KGHSH and CDR2 LQKENI. The length of the CDR3 is 15 residues. With V trimmed by 1 base and J by 7 bases, 5 bases remained unmatched. In nucleotides, the CDR3 is TGTGCCAGCTCACCACAGGGACAGGGGGCGTGGGAGCAGTACTTC. As protein: CASSPQGQGAWEQYF.

V gene TRBV7-2 combines with J gene TRBJ1-4; TRBD1 might be the D (5 bases). Trimming took 1 base from V and 8 from J, leaving 11 bases between them. Germline V gene lookup returns CDR1 SGHTA and CDR2 FQGNSA. The CDR3 runs 14 residues. The CDR3 DNA follows: TGTGCCAGCAGCTTAGGAGGGACTGGAGAAAAACTGTTTTTT. The encoded protein is CASSLGGTGEKLFF.

This clone was seen more than once but under ten times. The sample contains more than one DNA sequence encoding this CDR3. The V gene is TRBV5-1, the J gene TRBJ2-5, with 9 bases fitting TRBD1. The V and J ends lost 3 bases and 2 bases, in that order; junction bases with no gene match: 2. In germline, CDR1 is SGHRS, CDR2 YFSETQ. The CDR3 extends over 14 amino acids. The CDR3 loop reads CASSWGQGQETQYF. The DNA for the CDR3 is TGCGCCAGCAGCTGGGGACAGGGTCAAGAGACCCAGTACTTC.

This chain links TRBV5-5 with TRBJ1-1; D is unresolved. The CDR3 totals 12 residues. The V gene lost 4 bases and the J gene lost 7 bases, with 11 bases spanning the gap. Germline loops: CDR1 SGHKS, CDR2 YYEKEE (reference sequence). The CDR3 loop is CASSHDTYEAFF. The CDR3 region has the DNA TGTGCCAGCAGCCATGACACCTATGAAGCTTTCTTT.

The chain couples TRBV5-1 to TRBJ2-7, with TRBD2 identical over 12 bases. The V gene end was trimmed by 0 bases and the J gene end by 6 bases; junction bases not matched to a gene: 10. CDR1 is SGHRS, CDR2 YFSETQ, per germline. This CDR3 has 17 amino acids. The DNA of the CDR3 is TGCGCCAGCAGCTTGGTACTAGCGGGAGGTGGGTACGGCGAGCAGTACTTC. Protein product: CASSLVLAGGGYGEQYF.

V usage is TRBV6-5 and J usage is TRBJ2-5, with TRBD2 identical over 9 bases. Germline V gene lookup returns CDR1 MNHEY and CDR2 SVGAGI. With V trimmed by 6 bases and J by 0 bases, 2 bases remained unmatched. The CDR3 consists of 14 residues. The CDR3 sequence is CASRLAGYQETQYF. CDR3 DNA: TGTGCCAGCAGACTAGCGGGTTACCAAGAGACCCAGTACTTC.

This chain joins TRBV6-5 and TRBJ1-2, with D perhaps TRBD1 (5 bases). The CDR3 totals 14 residues. In germline, CDR1 is MNHEY, CDR2 SVGAGI. V lost 6 bases, J lost 4 bases, and 15 bases lay in between. CDR3: CASSPTGGGYGYTF. CDR3 in DNA: TGTGCCAGCAGCCCGACGGGGGGGGGCTATGGCTACACCTTC.

DNA for the CDR3: TGTGCCAGCAGTTACGTAACAGGGAATTGGTATGGCTACACCTTC. This translates into CASSYVTGNWYGYTF. The chain combines TRBV6-5 with TRBJ1-2; perhaps TRBD1 as D (6 bases). CDR3 size: 15 residues. The germline V gene has CDR1 MNHEY and CDR2 SVGAGI. Trimming pared 2 bases from V and 5 bases from J, leaving 15 bases between.

V is TRBV28 and J is TRBJ1-1; TRBD1 is a possible D gene (6 bases). Germline-derived CDR1 and CDR2 are MDHEN and SYDVKM. The CDR3 consists of 14 residues. Trimming left V 2 bases short and J 1 base short, with 8 bases between. The DNA of the CDR3 is TGTGCCAGCAGTTTACAGGACAGGAACACTGAAGCTTTCTTT. It encodes CASSLQDRNTEAFF.

This chain uses TRBV28 with TRBJ1-6; the match to TRBD1 covers 9 bases. The ends lost 8 bases at V and 9 bases at J; junction bases unmatched: 11. CDR3 length: 15 amino acids. Germline CDR1 MDHEN, CDR2 SYDVKM. The CDR3 is CASLTPGTGFSPLHF. For the CDR3, the DNA is TGTGCCAGCCTTACACCCGGGACAGGGTTTTCACCCCTCCACTTT.

The gene calls are TRBV7-2 and TRBJ2-5; tentatively, D is TRBD2 (6 bases). The CDR3 has 13 residues. Germline V gene lookup returns CDR1 SGHTA and CDR2 FQGNSA. V was cut by 1 base and J by 4 bases, with 7 bases left in between. CDR3 DNA sequence: TGTGCCAGCAGCTTAGTCGGGGGAGAGACCCAGTACTTC. Its protein product is CASSLVGGETQYF.

This chain joins TRBV18 and TRBJ2-3, with 7 bases matching TRBD1. The CDR3 sequence is 15 residues long. Germline V gene lookup returns CDR1 KGHSH and CDR2 LQKENI. Trimming cost V 3 bases and J 3 bases; bases outside gene matches: 6. The CDR3 spells CASSPEQGPTDTQYF. CDR3 nucleotide sequence: TGTGCCAGCTCACCGGAACAGGGGCCAACAGATACGCAGTATTTT.

The rearrangement uses TRBV10-3 and TRBJ2-2, with 8 bases fitting TRBD2. V was pared by 6 bases and J by 6 bases, with 3 bases of the junction left unmatched. This CDR3 is 13 amino acids long. CDR1 and CDR2 from the germline V gene are ENHRY and SYGVKD. The CDR3 loop is CAISRAGAGELFF. The CDR3 coding sequence is TGTGCCATCAGCCGAGCGGGGGCCGGGGAGCTGTTTTTT.

This clone was seen a handful of times. The V gene is TRBV3-1 (or the pseudogene TRBV3-2), the J gene TRBJ1-1; no clear D. Germline lookup yields CDR1 LGHDT and CDR2 YNNKEL (reference sequence). Trimming pared 3 bases from V and 5 bases from J, leaving 16 bases between. The CDR3 sequence is 15 residues long. CDR3 in DNA: TGTGCCAGCAGCCAGGGGAGGGCTGTTAGAACTGAAGCTTTCTTT. Protein product: CASSQGRAVRTEAFF.

The chain links TRBV24-1 to TRBJ2-3, with D possibly matching TRBD1 (6 bases). V dropped 2 bases and J dropped 4 bases, with 12 bases sitting between them. CDR3 length: 15 amino acids. Germline values: CDR1 KGHDR, CDR2 SFDVKD. The chain's CDR3 is CATSDSRSGADTQYF. The CDR3, as DNA: TGTGCCACCAGTGATTCGAGATCAGGGGCAGATACGCAGTATTTT.

The chain joins TRBV30 to TRBJ2-7; D may be TRBD1 (6 bases). The V end lost 5 bases, the J end lost 4 bases, and 15 bases lay between the germline ends. CDR3 length: 13 residues. CDR1 is GTSNPN and CDR2 is SVGIG in the germline V gene (reference sequence). CDR3 sequence: CAWGAGRGYEQYF. Written as DNA, the CDR3 is TGTGCCTGGGGCGCAGGTAGGGGGTACGAGCAGTACTTC.

The chain employs TRBV5-4 and TRBJ2-5; TRBD2 aligns across 7 bases. The CDR3 is made up of 15 amino acids. From germline, CDR1 is SGHNT and CDR2 YYREEE (reference sequence). Losses at the gene ends were 0 bases for V and 5 bases for J; bases not matched to a gene: 7. The CDR3 DNA is TGTGCCAGCAGCTTGGGCCAGGGAGGGATGGAGACCCAGTACTTC. Translation: CASSLGQGGMETQYF.